One and the same sample provided the 8 T cell receptor beta chains below, sequenced in a study of T cells in Graves' hyperthyroidism and ophthalmopathy. TCR beta CDR3 regions were amplified from RNA. First-round RT-PCR with HTBI primers amplified the TCR CDR3 region. MiXCR, run by TCRdb on the multiplex PCR reads, gives a single entry per CDR3 protein. The sample has roughly 570,000 distinct CDR3 sequences, 40% to 55% seen once. The source material was peripheral blood or thyroid tissue (not recorded which). Receptors were obtained from an adult woman with Graves' disease, either hyperthyroidism or ophthalmopathy (not recorded which).

CDR3 amino acids: CASSHSLGTPYEQYF. DNA for the CDR3: TGTGCCAGCAGTCATAGCCTAGGGACTCCCTACGAGCAGTACTTC. This chain connects TRBV27 to TRBJ2-7, with a weak D call TRBD2 (6 bases). Trimming stripped 5 bases from V and 2 bases from J, with 16 bases between. The length of the CDR3 is 15 residues. The V gene's germline CDR1 is MNHEY and CDR2 SMNVEV (reference sequence).

This clonotype has at least ten counts. The chain carries TRBV15 and TRBJ1-6, with D perhaps TRBD1 (6 bases). This CDR3 comprises 16 residues. CDR1 is LNHNV and CDR2 is YYDKDF in the germline V gene (reference sequence). Trimming pared 5 bases from V and 10 bases from J, leaving 21 bases between. The CDR3, as DNA: TGTGCCACCAGCTCGGACACGACAGGTTTAGACTCACCCCTCCACTTT. Its protein product is CATSSDTTGLDSPLHF.

This clonotype was seen more than once but under ten times. CDR3 in amino acids: CASGVRGDNTGELFF. The CDR3 DNA reads TGTGCCAGCGGTGTCCGCGGGGATAACACCGGGGAGCTGTTTTTT. This chain connects TRBV6-1 to TRBJ2-2; a weak D match, TRBD2 (6 bases). The V end was cut by 8 bases, the J end by 2 bases, with 15 bases between. Per germline, CDR1 MNHNS and CDR2 SASEGT. The CDR3 runs 15 residues.

This clonotype was seen many times. CDR3 in DNA: TGCAGTGCTAGGGGATGGAAAGCGGGCCCCCCCCACGAGCAGTACTTC. This encodes CSARGWKAGPPHEQYF. This rearrangement joins TRBV20-1 to TRBJ2-7; D is possibly TRBD2 (6 bases). Germline loops: CDR1 DFQATT, CDR2 SNEGSKA (reference sequence). V was pared by 3 bases and J by 5 bases, with 23 bases between. This CDR3 contains 16 residues.

This sequence joins TRBV25-1 and TRBJ1-5; possibly TRBD1 for D (5 bases). Per germline, CDR1 MGHDK and CDR2 SYGVNS. This CDR3 is built from 13 residues. Trimming shortened V by 6 bases and J by 7 bases, and 13 bases separated the two germline ends. In nucleotides, the CDR3 is TGTGCCAGCAGCGCAGGGCCGAGGCAGCCCCAGCATTTT. It yields the protein CASSAGPRQPQHF.

DNA for the CDR3: TGTGCCAGCAGTCCAGGACAGGGGTTTGGCAATCAGCCCCAGCATTTT. Its translation: CASSPGQGFGNQPQHF. The chain joins TRBV12-3 or TRBV12-4 to TRBJ1-5; 9 bases are a match to TRBD1. The CDR3 loop spans 16 amino acids. Germline trimming cut 5 bases from V and 2 bases from J; bases unmatched to any gene: 7.

V gene TRBV7-8 combines with J gene TRBJ2-5; TRBD2 matches 14 bases. The CDR3 totals 18 residues. CDR1 is SGHVS, CDR2 FQNEAQ, per germline. V trimming: 5 bases; J trimming: 8 bases; junction bases outside the gene matches: 16. The CDR3 spells CASSANLGGLAGEATQYF. CDR3 DNA: TGTGCCAGCAGCGCCAACCTAGGGGGACTAGCGGGAGAGGCTACCCAGTACTTC.

This clonotype was observed at least ten times. The chain carries TRBV7-2 and TRBJ2-2; the D is unclear. V gave up 0 bases and J gave up 7 bases, with 6 bases separating them. The germline V gene has CDR1 SGHTA and CDR2 FQGNSA. The CDR3 has 13 amino acids. This CDR3 reads CASSLAGIGELFF. Written as DNA, the CDR3 is TGTGCCAGCAGCTTAGCGGGGATCGGGGAGCTGTTTTTT.